The rows below give T cell receptor beta chains drawn from one sample of a study of cytomegalovirus exposure and HLA in healthy donors. Sequencing was performed with immunoSEQ multiplex PCR; in TCRdb, only in-frame clones are kept and a portion is missing. The sample includes 90,000 to 120,000 clones, 73% of them seen just once. Sequencing input: PBMCs. The receptors were gathered from a man aged 30 to 39 in good health and CMV-seronegative. Both conserved end residues are part of each CDR3. The D gene is left open where the match is weak. Clone size is shown for a subset of rows, as once, few, many or a class of expanded clone.

>TRBJ2-1|TRBV10-3|TRBD1|.
CAISDDRVDEQFF
TGTGCCATCAGTGATGACAGGGTCGATGAGCAGTTCTTC
>TRBJ2-7|TRBV6-1|TRBD1|.
CASSGTGTVNYEQYF
TGTGCCAGCAGTGGAACCGGGACAGTTAACTACGAGCAGTACTTC
>TRBJ2-7|TRBV25-1|.|few
CASSDTGYEQYF
TGTGCCAGCAGTGATACAGGCTACGAGCAGTACTTC
>TRBJ2-2|TRBV10-3|.|few
CATGQNTGELFF
TGTGCCACCGGACAGAACACCGGGGAGCTGTTTTTT
>TRBJ2-5|TRBV6-4|.|.
CASSADPGETQYF
TGTGCCAGCAGTGCCGACCCGGGAGAGACCCAGTACTTC
>TRBJ1-1|TRBV11-1|.|.
CASRGIPQGRTTEAFF
TGTGCCAGCAGGGGTATTCCTCAGGGGAGAACCACTGAAGCTTTCTTT
>TRBJ2-7|TRBV5-1|TRBD1|.
CASSLTAGGDEQYF
TGCGCCAGCAGCTTGACGGCAGGGGGCGACGAGCAGTACTTC
>TRBJ2-2|TRBV27|.|few
CASSPPNRGRSVTGVDTGELFF
TGTGCCAGCAGTCCCCCTAACAGGGGTCGTTCGGTGACGGGGGTCGACACCGGGGAGCTGTTTTTT
>TRBJ1-2|TRBV28|.|.
CASSLLGRGVDGYTF
TGTGCCAGCAGCTTACTTGGCCGGGGGGTTGATGGCTACACCTTC
>TRBJ2-3|TRBV7-8|.|.
CASSLRGSLTDTQYF
TGTGCCAGCAGCTTACGGGGATCACTCACAGATACGCAGTATTTT
>TRBJ2-4|TRBV6-1|.|.
CASRPQGAKNIQYF
TGTGCCAGCAGACCTCAGGGGGCCAAAAACATTCAGTACTTC
>TRBJ1-2|TRBV6-1|TRBD1|.
CASSPGTGERYGYTF
TGTGCCAGCAGTCCCGGGACAGGGGAACGGTATGGCTACACCTTC
>TRBJ2-2|TRBV5-1|.|.
CASSLYTGELFF
TGCGCCAGCAGCCTTTACACCGGGGAGCTGTTTTTT
>TRBJ1-6|TRBV19|.|.
CASTQRGTEVNSPLHF
TGTGCCAGTACCCAACGGGGGACGGAGGTGAATTCACCCCTCCACTTT
>TRBJ2-6|TRBV6-5|.|.
CATSGSGANVLTF
TGTGCCACCAGCGGCTCTGGGGCCAACGTCCTGACTTTC
>TRBJ1-1|TRBV5-6|.|.
CASSLEQANTEAFF
TGTGCCAGCAGCTTGGAACAGGCGAACACTGAAGCTTTCTTT
>TRBJ1-2|TRBV29-1|TRBD1|.
CSVLTGDYGYTF
TGCAGCGTCTTGACAGGGGACTATGGCTACACCTTC